This paragraph reports one T cell receptor (beta chain). These data are taken from a study of blood T cell repertoires in COVID-19. About the research overall: Researchers got acute and convalescent COVID-19 samples from the United States, Italy and Spain. PBMCs, B-cell-depleted T cells, or T cells provided the cDNA or gDNA that made up the material.

CDR3 length: 14 amino acids. Losses at the gene ends were 7 bases for V and 7 bases for J; bases not matched to a gene: 8. Germline V lookup: CDR1 MNHEY, CDR2 SVGAGI. How the authors handled the data: Reference gene primer amplification gave nucleated cell count estimates. Generated by immunoSEQ multiplex PCR, the TCRdb table keeps only in-frame clones and is missing some. V and J calls plus clone size are reproduced from that table; the DNA served to infer D and trimming. Here the sample spans some 230,000 clones, approximately 84% being singletons. This clonotype was sampled from a man aged 45 to 65 who had recovered from COVID-19. Sequenced input: peripheral blood. The genes are TRBV6-5 and TRBJ2-3, with 10 nucleotides matching TRBD2. In DNA, the CDR3 is TGTGCCAGCAACAGCGGGAGGGCCCGGAATACGCAGTATTTT. Translating gives CASNSGRARNTQYF.